The rows below give T cell receptor beta chains drawn from one sample of a study of tumor-infiltrating lymphocytes in oesophageal squamous cell carcinoma. TCRdb passed the PCR reads through MiXCR, listing each CDR3 protein once. This sample yields approximately 20,000 distinct CDR3 sequences, of which around 41% are seen a single time; roughly 42% belongs to the top ten. The sequencing sample was made of esophageal tumor tissue. All receptors derive from a male donor with esophageal squamous cell carcinoma. Each CDR3 is given with its conserved first and last residue.

J gene | V gene | CDR3 protein
- | TRBV7-9 | CASSPGSFVWETQYF
TRBJ1-4 | TRBV7-2 | CASSLAQGGEKLFF
TRBJ2-7 | TRBV15 | CATSRGNSADNEQYF
TRBJ1-5 | TRBV7-2 | CASSSVGDRGRAQHF
TRBJ2-5 | TRBV12-3/TRBV12-4 | CASSVAAAAKQYF
TRBJ2-1 | TRBV6-1 | CASRFKGTSRDEQFF
TRBJ2-7 | TRBV7-8 | CASSPRTSGRTYEQYF
TRBJ2-7 | TRBV28 | CASSLTDSYEQYF
- | TRBV7-2 | CASSPRTGLYEQYF
TRBJ2-7 | TRBV6-1 | CASSEIPYEQYF
TRBJ1-3 | TRBV7-9 | CASSLAPLQTGGGQDTIYF
- | TRBV7-6 | CASSSDRESGYNEQYF
TRBJ1-1 | TRBV28 | CASRKGNTEAFF
TRBJ2-3 | TRBV27 | CASKPGLATDTQYF
TRBJ1-6 | TRBV6-5 | CASSYSMAFRAPLHF
TRBJ1-4 | TRBV7-2 | CASSLATGTGANEKLFF
TRBJ2-2 | TRBV5-1 | CASSLDMGNTGELFF
- | TRBV6-1 | CASSEVIGPGKNTIYF
TRBJ1-2 | TRBV6-2/TRBV6-3 | CASSARWRDYGYTF
- | TRBV28 | CASSLWRGGEQGFQRYGYTF
TRBJ2-7 | TRBV11-2 | CASSLENTVRYNEQYF
TRBJ2-2 | TRBV2 | CASRSGTRDTGELFF
TRBJ2-1 | TRBV7-6 | CASSPSPSGRAINEQFF
TRBJ2-3 | TRBV27 | CASSSRPTGADTQYF
- | TRBV7-2 | CASSLDPGGVNEQFF
TRBJ2-5 | TRBV7-9 | CASSLVYVEQYF
TRBJ2-1 | TRBV6-1 | CASKNPSWDEQFF